Given below is one T cell receptor (beta chain) in context. TCRdb called the 5' RACE reads again in MiXCR, with one record for every CDR3 protein. The table has approximately 550,000 distinct CDR3 sequences, 15% to 20% seen once. The data stem from a study of T cells after yellow fever vaccination. CDR3 size: 15 residues. Per germline, CDR1 SNHLY and CDR2 FYNNEI. The V and J ends lost 6 bases and 4 bases respectively, with 16 bases between them. Sequencing used PBMCs, obtained 15 days after the yellow fever booster vaccination. The gene calls are TRBV2 and TRBJ2-1; D remains unclear. The receptor's source is a man in his thirties or forties who received the YFV17D yellow fever vaccine. The CDR3 DNA is TGTGCCAGCAGCGCAACGCAGACTGGTTACAATGAGCAGTTCTTC. Amino acids: CASSATQTGYNEQFF.